The 30 T cell receptor beta chains below come from one sample, sequenced in a study of blood T cell repertoires in COVID-19. Profiled with immunoSEQ multiplex PCR; TCRdb holds only in-frame clones, not every one. The sample shows approximately 150,000 clones, approximately 90% of them seen only once. The sample consisted of peripheral blood. The source is a young man with COVID-19, enrolled during active disease.

V gene TRBV6-4 combines with J gene TRBJ2-1, with D possibly being TRBD2 (5 bases). V dropped 0 bases and J dropped 8 bases, with 14 bases sitting between them. The CDR3 extends over 15 amino acids. Germline V gene sequence: CDR1 MRHNA, CDR2 SNTAGT. CDR3 nucleotide sequence: TGTGCCAGCAGTGACTCGAGGGCTTTGGTCCATGAGCAGTTCTTC. Residues: CASSDSRALVHEQFF.

As for this clone: The junction shows a germline mismatch at one end, possibly a read error. The V call is TRBV2, the J call TRBJ2-7; weak D call: TRBD1 (6 bases). The CDR3 is made up of 10 amino acids. CDR1 and CDR2 from the germline V gene are SNHLY and FYNNEI. The CDR3 coding sequence is TGTGCCAGCAGTGGGGGACAAAACAACTTC. Translation gives CASSGGQNNF.

The chain combines TRBV28 with TRBJ2-2; the match to TRBD2 covers 7 bases. Germline CDR1 is MDHEN and CDR2 is SYDVKM. V dropped 2 bases and J dropped 6; count of bases not matched to a gene: 6. The CDR3 consists of 15 residues. The CDR3 sequence: CASSLMREFSGELFF. The CDR3, as DNA: TGTGCCAGCAGTTTAATGCGGGAGTTTTCCGGGGAGCTGTTTTTT.

This clone was seen just once. The chain combines TRBV2 with TRBJ2-7, with 8 nucleotides matching TRBD2. CDR3 length: 14 amino acids. CDR1 and CDR2 (germline): SNHLY, FYNNEI. J lost 0 bases, V lost 8 bases, and 6 bases had no gene match. The CDR3 sequence is CASVPAGASYEQYF. Here the CDR3 DNA reads TGTGCCAGCGTGCCAGCGGGGGCCTCCTACGAGCAGTACTTC.

This clone was recorded once. The chain links TRBV27 to TRBJ2-1; D gene uncertain. Germline CDR1 reads MNHEY; CDR2 reads SMNVEV (reference sequence). V shed 5 bases and J shed 3 bases, with 5 bases lying between them. The CDR3 is made up of 12 amino acids. The CDR3 DNA sequence: TGTGCCAGCAGTCCCCTCTACAATGAGCAGTTCTTC. Protein sequence: CASSPLYNEQFF.

The chain links TRBV3-1 (or the pseudogene TRBV3-2) to TRBJ2-7, with TRBD1 as a possible D gene (5 bases). V gave up 0 bases and J gave up 6 bases, with 18 bases separating them. The CDR3 is 16 residues long. CDR1 and CDR2 (germline): LGHDT, YNNKEL (reference sequence). The CDR3 nucleotides read TGTGCCAGCAGCCAAGAAAAACAGACCAGGGATCGCGAGCAGTACTTC. Amino acids: CASSQEKQTRDREQYF.

The chain employs TRBV13 and TRBJ2-3; D remains ambiguous. CDR1 is PRHDT, CDR2 FYEKMQ, per germline (reference sequence). This CDR3 comprises 13 residues. V was pared by 5 bases and J by 2 bases, with 8 bases between. The CDR3 DNA reads as TGTGCCAGCAGCGTCACTGACACAGATACGCAGTATTTT. Residues: CASSVTDTDTQYF.

The genes are TRBV5-4 and TRBJ2-5, with D hard to call. With 4 bases removed from V and 1 base from J, the gap between germline ends came to 14 bases. The germline gives CDR1 SGHNT, CDR2 YYREEE (reference sequence). This CDR3 has 15 amino acids. The DNA of the CDR3 is TGTGCCAGCAGCCCATGGGCGACCTCCCAAGAGACCCAGTACTTC. It encodes CASSPWATSQETQYF.

V gene TRBV7-2 combines with J gene TRBJ2-4; 7 bases match TRBD1. J gave up 6 bases and V 4 bases, and 6 bases lay outside the gene matches. In germline, CDR1 is SGHTA, CDR2 FQGNSA. The CDR3 contains 14 residues. CDR3 in amino acids: CASSSGQLLNIQYF. CDR3 DNA sequence: TGTGCCAGCAGCTCGGGACAGCTCCTAAACATTCAGTACTTC. The full variable domain, completed using reference TRBV7-2 and TRBJ2-4, is GAGVSQSPSNKVTEKGKDVELRCDPISGHTALYWYRQSLGQGLEFLIYFQGNSAPDKSGLPSDRFSAERTGGSVSTLTIQRTQQEDSAVYLCASSSGQLLNIQYFGAGTRLSVL.

The J gene is TRBJ1-6, the V gene TRBV7-2; D remains ambiguous. CDR1 is SGHTA and CDR2 is FQGNSA in the germline V gene. CDR3 size: 13 residues. The V and J ends lost 3 bases and 9 bases respectively, with 9 bases between them. The DNA for the CDR3 is TGTGCCAGCAGCTTCTTCGGTCCTTCACCCCTCCACTTT. Protein: CASSFFGPSPLHF.

The chain has TRBV20-1 and TRBJ2-1; D is unresolved. V was shortened by 3 bases and J by 9 bases, with 15 bases between the two germline ends. This CDR3 comprises 13 residues. The V gene's germline CDR1 is DFQATT and CDR2 SNEGSKA (reference sequence). The CDR3 DNA is TGCAGTGCTAGTATTCTAGTTAATCTTGAGCAGTTCTTC. Protein product: CSASILVNLEQFF.

J is TRBJ2-1 and V is TRBV5-1; 8 bases match TRBD2. Germline V lookup: CDR1 SGHRS, CDR2 YFSETQ. J gave up 6 bases and V 7 bases, and 6 bases lay outside the gene matches. CDR3 length: 13 amino acids. CDR3 amino acids: CASAWGLGNEQFF. Written as DNA, the CDR3 is TGCGCCAGCGCCTGGGGACTAGGCAATGAGCAGTTCTTC.

The V call is TRBV7-8, the J call TRBJ1-3; TRBD1 aligns across 8 bases. The V gene end was trimmed by 1 base and the J gene end by 6 bases; junction bases not matched to a gene: 2. The CDR3 extends over 14 amino acids. Germline V gene sequence: CDR1 SGHVS, CDR2 FQNEAQ. The CDR3 DNA reads as TGTGCCAGCAGCTTAGACAGGGGGTCAAACACCATATATTTT. It encodes CASSLDRGSNTIYF.

The rearrangement links TRBV5-6 to TRBJ1-2; D perhaps matches TRBD1 (5 bases). Germline V CDR1 and CDR2: SGHDT, YYEEEE. V lost 4 bases to trimming and J lost 3 bases, with 16 bases between them. The length of the CDR3 is 15 residues. In DNA form, the CDR3 reads TGTGCCAGCAGCCCAGGGTGGGGCGGGGACTATGGCTACACCTTC. It yields the protein CASSPGWGGDYGYTF.

This rearrangement joins TRBV19 to TRBJ1-1, with TRBD1 matching 8 bases. J gave up 5 bases and V 0 bases, and 5 bases lay outside the gene matches. Germline V CDR1 and CDR2: LNHDA, SQIVND (reference sequence). This CDR3 contains 15 residues. The CDR3 spells CASSIDPGGRTEAFF. CDR3 coding DNA: TGTGCCAGTAGTATAGACCCAGGGGGCAGGACTGAAGCTTTCTTT.

A note on this clone: Compared with germline, one end of the junction differs, possibly owing to a read error. This chain links TRBV5-4 with TRBJ1-4, with TRBD1 as a possible D gene (6 bases). The germline CDR1 and CDR2 sequences are SGHNT and YYREEE (reference sequence). The CDR3 sequence is 16 residues long. The CDR3 is CASSLLGGATNEKLLF. For the CDR3, the DNA is TGTGCCAGCAGCTTGCTAGGGGGTGCAACTAATGAAAAACTGCTTTTT.

This sequence joins TRBV5-8 and TRBJ1-1, with a tentative D call TRBD1 (5 bases). Germline V gene sequence: CDR1 SGHTS, CDR2 YDEGEE. CDR3 size: 16 residues. V lost 0 bases to trimming and J lost 3 bases, with 15 bases between them. The CDR3, as DNA: TGTGCCAGCAGCTTGGTGGCAGGGATTAGGTACACTGAAGCTTTCTTT. This gives the protein CASSLVAGIRYTEAFF.

This sequence joins TRBV10-2 and TRBJ2-1; 9 positions match TRBD2. Trimming took 5 bases from V and 0 from J; bases not matched to a gene: 5. Per the germline V gene, CDR1 is WSHSY and CDR2 is SAAADI. The CDR3 totals 16 residues. The CDR3 DNA sequence: TGCGCCAGCAGTACGGCAGCGGGAGGCTCCTACAATGAGCAGTTCTTC. It specifies CASSTAAGGSYNEQFF.

The chain carries TRBV9 and TRBJ2-1; maybe TRBD2 (6 bases). Germline V lookup: CDR1 SGDLS, CDR2 YYNGEE. V was pared by 0 bases and J by 5 bases, with 15 bases between. The CDR3 totals 16 residues. CDR3 bases: TGTGCCAGCAGCGTAGCTGGAGGGAGTGGCCACAATGAGCAGTTCTTC. Encoded protein: CASSVAGGSGHNEQFF.

The V and J genes are TRBV28 and TRBJ2-7, with D hard to call. Germline assignment: CDR1 MDHEN and CDR2 SYDVKM. The CDR3 runs to 13 residues. V lost 1 base and J 2 bases, leaving 6 bases between the germline ends. The CDR3 region has the DNA TGTGCCAGCAGTTTATCGTATCCCTACGAGCAGTACTTC. It codes for CASSLSYPYEQYF.

The sample holds one count of this clone. J is TRBJ2-1 and V is TRBV24-1; 10 bases match TRBD2. The germline gives CDR1 KGHDR, CDR2 SFDVKD. The trim removed 2 bases at V and 4 bases at J, leaving 4 bases unmatched. This CDR3 has 16 amino acids. The CDR3 here is CATSDSLAGVYNEQFF. In DNA, the CDR3 is TGTGCCACCAGTGATTCCCTAGCGGGGGTGTACAATGAGCAGTTCTTC.

The chain employs TRBV2 and TRBJ2-1, with 16 bases matching TRBD2. This CDR3 spans 18 amino acids. V dropped 5 bases and J dropped 0; count of bases not matched to a gene: 4. From germline, CDR1 is SNHLY and CDR2 FYNNEI. The CDR3 sequence is CASSPGLAGGSSYNEQFF. Written as DNA, the CDR3 is TGTGCCAGCAGTCCGGGACTAGCGGGAGGGAGCTCCTACAATGAGCAGTTCTTC. Full variable domain (remainder filled in from reference TRBV2 and TRBJ2-1): EPEVTQTPSHQVTQMGQEVILRCVPISNHLYFYWYRQILGQKVEFLVSFYNNEISEKSEIFDDQFSVERPDGSNFTLKIRSTKLEDSAMYFCASSPGLAGGSSYNEQFFGPGTRLTVL.

In this sample, this clone turned up a few times. The V gene is TRBV27, the J gene TRBJ2-7; 7 positions match TRBD1. Germline trimming cut 5 bases from V and 3 bases from J; bases unmatched to any gene: 4. This CDR3 is 13 amino acids long. CDR1 and CDR2 (germline): MNHEY, SMNVEV (reference sequence). This chain's CDR3 is CASSPTGFYEQYF. The CDR3 nucleotides read TGTGCCAGCAGTCCGACAGGGTTCTACGAGCAGTACTTC.

The J gene is TRBJ1-2, the V gene TRBV4-3; a weak D match, TRBD1 (6 bases). The CDR3 is 15 residues long. Trimming pared 4 bases from V and 0 bases from J, leaving 12 bases between. Looked up from germline, CDR1 is LGHNA and CDR2 is YSLEER. The DNA for the CDR3 is TGCGCCAGCAGCCTCGACAGGAGAGCTAACTATGGCTACACCTTC. Translation gives CASSLDRRANYGYTF.

J is TRBJ2-1 and V is TRBV27, with 10 bases that match TRBD2. V shed 4 bases, J shed 5 bases, and the junction held 8 bases outside the gene matches. The CDR3 totals 16 residues. The germline CDR1 and CDR2 sequences are MNHEY and SMNVEV (reference sequence). The CDR3 sequence is CASSSPGSGRHNEQFF. The CDR3, as DNA: TGTGCCAGCAGTTCCCCGGGTAGCGGGAGGCACAATGAGCAGTTCTTC.

This sequence joins TRBV5-4 and TRBJ1-2; D possibly corresponds to TRBD1 (5 bases). With 4 bases removed from V and 4 bases from J, the gap between germline ends came to 17 bases. Per the germline V gene, CDR1 is SGHNT and CDR2 is YYREEE (reference sequence). The CDR3 is 15 residues long. The CDR3 sequence is CASSPGGTNRYGYTF. CDR3 coding DNA: TGTGCCAGCAGCCCGGGAGGGACCAATCGCTATGGCTACACCTTC. Based on the CDR3 plus reference TRBV5-4 and TRBJ1-2, the full variable domain is ETGVTQSPTHLIKTRGQQVTLRCSSQSGHNTVSWYQQALGQGPQFIFQYYREEENGRGNFPPRFSGLQFPNYSSELNVNALELDDSALYLCASSPGGTNRYGYTFGSGTRLTVV.

In DNA, the CDR3 is TGTGCCACCAGTGATTCTTACGAGCAGTACTTC. Encoded protein: CATSDSYEQYF. The chain couples TRBV24-1 to TRBJ2-7; no clear D gene. Germline CDR1 and CDR2: KGHDR and SFDVKD. V was cut by 2 bases and J by 4 bases, with 2 bases left in between. This CDR3 contains 11 residues.

V gene TRBV4-2 combines with J gene TRBJ2-7; TRBD2 agrees at 14 bases. Germline V gene data show CDR1 as LGHNA and CDR2 as YNFKEQ. Losses at the gene ends were 4 bases for V and 4 bases for J; bases not matched to a gene: 3. The CDR3 extends over 15 amino acids. CDR3 region: CASSPGTSGSYEQYF. The CDR3 DNA sequence: TGTGCCAGCAGCCCCGGGACTAGCGGGAGTTACGAGCAGTACTTC.

In nucleotides, the CDR3 is TGTGCCACCAGCAGGGCAGGGGGCCCGACAGATACGCAGTATTTT. This encodes CATSRAGGPTDTQYF. This chain uses TRBV15 with TRBJ2-3; 8 positions match TRBD1. The ends lost 3 bases at V and 3 bases at J; junction bases unmatched: 5. CDR3 length: 15 amino acids. Germline CDR1 and CDR2: LNHNV and YYDKDF (reference sequence). Combining the CDR3 with reference TRBV15 and TRBJ2-3 gives the whole variable domain DAMVIQNPRYQVTQFGKPVTLSCSQTLNHNVMYWYQQKSSQAPKLLFHYYDKDFNNEADTPDNFQSRRPNTSFCFLDIRSPGLGDTAMYLCATSRAGGPTDTQYFGPGTRLTVL.

V gene TRBV27 combines with J gene TRBJ2-3; tentatively, D is TRBD2 (5 bases). The V gene lost 4 bases and the J gene lost 1 base, with 12 bases spanning the gap. This CDR3 comprises 15 residues. The V gene's germline CDR1 is MNHEY and CDR2 SMNVEV (reference sequence). The DNA of the CDR3 is TGTGCCAGCAGTTCTATTCGGGAAGGCACAGATACGCAGTATTTT. It encodes CASSSIREGTDTQYF.